Here is one T cell receptor (beta chain) with its context. How the authors handled the data: Amplification from reference gene primers served as the basis for estimated nucleated cell counts. Clones were sequenced by immunoSEQ multiplex PCR, and TCRdb holds only the in-frame ones, with some missing. Clonal size and the V and J genes are those of that table, whereas D and trimming came from the DNA. The sample includes 200,000 to 300,000 clones, around 85% of them seen just once. This sample was taken from a study of blood T cell repertoires in COVID-19. Study background: COVID-19 samples from acute and convalescent phases originated in the United States, Italy and Spain. The cDNA or gDNA used as material had been derived from T cells, B-cell-depleted T cells, or PBMCs.

The ends were cut back, 7 bases at V and 0 bases at J, with 12 bases in the middle. Germline V gene sequence: CDR1 ENHRY, CDR2 SYGVKD. The CDR3 is 14 residues long. The TCR sequence derives from a woman at least 80 years old with acute or convalescent COVID-19. This chain joins TRBV10-3 and TRBJ1-1; D unclear. The sequenced sample was peripheral blood. In DNA form, the CDR3 reads TGTGCCATCAAGGAGGAGCTATTGAACACTGAAGCTTTCTTT. It encodes CAIKEELLNTEAFF.